The 8 T cell receptor beta chains presented below share a single source sample, sequenced in a study of T cells in Graves' hyperthyroidism and ophthalmopathy. Amplification of TCR beta CDR3 regions was performed using RNA transcripts as template. First-round RT-PCR targeting the TCR CDR3 was performed with the HTBI primer set. One entry per CDR3 protein, called by TCRdb with MiXCR from the multiplex PCR reads. The table includes a few hundred thousand distinct CDR3 sequences, about 14% detected once. The source material was blood. The receptors were sampled from a woman in her thirties with Graves' ophthalmopathy.

The V call is TRBV20-1, the J call TRBJ2-3; 7 nucleotides line up with TRBD2. V shed 6 bases, J shed 0 bases, and the junction held 9 bases outside the gene matches. There are 15 residues in the CDR3. Germline V gene data show CDR1 as DFQATT and CDR2 as SNEGSKA (reference sequence). This CDR3 reads CSATSGTTSTDTQYF. CDR3 DNA: TGCAGTGCCACCAGTGGGACTACTAGCACAGATACGCAGTATTTT.

In this sample, this clonotype turned up many times. The V and J genes are TRBV12-3 or TRBV12-4 and TRBJ2-5; D possibly corresponds to TRBD1 (6 bases). CDR3 length equals 16 residues. V lost 5 bases, J lost 1 base, and 17 bases lay in between. This CDR3 reads CASSPPGHLTQETQYF. In nucleotides, the CDR3 is TGTGCCAGCAGTCCGCCGGGACATCTAACCCAAGAGACCCAGTACTTC.

CDR3 residues: CASSEFRQGGTGELFF. DNA of the CDR3: TGTGCCAGCAGTGAGTTCCGACAGGGGGGAACCGGGGAGCTGTTTTTT. The chain employs TRBV2 and TRBJ2-2, with 9 positions matching TRBD1. The ends lost 3 bases at V and 5 bases at J; junction bases unmatched: 7. CDR1 is SNHLY and CDR2 is FYNNEI in the germline V gene. This CDR3 has 16 residues.

This clonotype was recorded at least ten times. J is TRBJ1-1 and V is TRBV12-3 or TRBV12-4; no reliable D call. This CDR3 contains 15 residues. The V end lost 5 bases, the J end lost 3 bases, and 16 bases lay between the germline ends. The DNA of the CDR3 is TGTGCCAGCAGTCCCGACCCTCCTGGGGACACTGAAGCTTTCTTT. This codes for CASSPDPPGDTEAFF.

V gene TRBV19 combines with J gene TRBJ2-2; D gene unclear. Germline CDR1 is LNHDA and CDR2 is SQIVND (reference sequence). The CDR3 has 14 residues. Trimming removed 10 bases at V and 1 base at J, with 13 bases between. The DNA of the CDR3 is TGTGCCACCCGAGTCAGAGGGAACACCGGGGAGCTGTTTTTT. Translating it yields CATRVRGNTGELFF.

This clonotype was seen many times. The CDR3 region is CASRGLAGGGNEQFF. The CDR3 DNA follows: TGTGCCAGCAGGGGGTTAGCGGGGGGGGGCAATGAGCAGTTCTTC. The V gene is TRBV2, the J gene TRBJ2-1, with 11 positions matching TRBD2. CDR1 is SNHLY and CDR2 is FYNNEI in the germline V gene. The CDR3 sequence is 15 residues long. Trimming took 6 bases from V and 6 from J; bases not matched to a gene: 7.

The chain couples TRBV20-1 to TRBJ1-5; TRBD1 aligns across 10 bases. V trimming: 4 bases; J trimming: 6 bases; junction bases outside the gene matches: 9. There are 15 residues in the CDR3. Germline CDR1 and CDR2: DFQATT and SNEGSKA (reference sequence). CDR3 nucleotide sequence: TGCAGTGCTAATATAGGGACAGGGGTTGGTCAGCCCCAGCATTTT. This sequence encodes CSANIGTGVGQPQHF.

This clonotype was found many times. The V call is TRBV20-1, the J call TRBJ1-1; D not resolved. V was pared by 5 bases and J by 3 bases, with 19 bases between. Germline loops: CDR1 DFQATT, CDR2 SNEGSKA (reference sequence). This CDR3 spans 15 amino acids. CDR3 amino acids: CSASRPRVSDTEAFF. DNA of the CDR3: TGCAGTGCTTCCCGCCCCCGGGTTTCGGACACTGAAGCTTTCTTT.